This TCR beta chain was documented in a study of blood T cell repertoires in COVID-19. The data were produced by immunoSEQ multiplex PCR, yet TCRdb's version contains in-frame clones alone and is incomplete. The sample has hundreds of thousands of clones, 80% to 90% seen once. Participant-reported clinical history was the basis for cohort assignment. The CDR3 sequence is 16 residues long. V was clipped by 5 bases and J by 4 bases; unmatched bases: 3. CDR1 is SNHLY and CDR2 is FYNNEI in the germline V gene. The sample comprised PBMCs or T cells enriched from blood (not recorded which). The J gene is TRBJ1-6, the V gene TRBV2; TRBD1 matches 12 bases. The TCR was taken from a woman in her forties or fifties who had recovered from COVID-19. The CDR3 region has the DNA TGTGCCAGCAGTCGGGACAGGGGGCAGTATAATTCACCCCTCCACTTT. Its protein is CASSRDRGQYNSPLHF.